Listed here are 21 T cell receptor beta chains from one sample, sequenced in a study of shared clonotypes between healthy human individuals. Profiled with immunoSEQ multiplex PCR; TCRdb holds only in-frame clones, not every one. The table records a few hundred thousand clones, about 97% of them present only once. Input material: naive CD4+ T cells sorted from blood. Subset defined: CD45RA+ positively selected. The receptor set was obtained from a woman aged 25 to 39 in good health.

The V call is TRBV5-4, the J call TRBJ1-1; weak D call: TRBD1 (6 bases). The CDR3 is 14 amino acids. With 4 bases removed from V and 0 bases from J, the gap between germline ends came to 10 bases. Per germline, CDR1 SGHNT and CDR2 YYREEE (reference sequence). CDR3: CASSRGGVNTEAFF. Written as DNA, the CDR3 is TGTGCCAGCAGCCGAGGGGGGGTGAACACTGAAGCTTTCTTT.

The chain is built from TRBV15 and TRBJ1-1; a weak D match, TRBD1 (5 bases). Per germline, CDR1 LNHNV and CDR2 YYDKDF (reference sequence). V dropped 2 bases and J dropped 4 bases, with 17 bases sitting between them. The CDR3 runs to 16 residues. The chain's CDR3 is CATSRRIGQGPTEAFF. The CDR3 DNA follows: TGTGCCACCAGCAGACGAATCGGCCAGGGCCCCACTGAAGCTTTCTTT.

The V call is TRBV4-1, the J call TRBJ2-3; 7 nucleotides line up with TRBD2. With V trimmed by 0 bases and J by 5 bases, 14 bases remained unmatched. Germline V lookup: CDR1 MGHRA, CDR2 YSYEKL. The CDR3 is made up of 18 amino acids. Here the CDR3 DNA reads TGCGCCAGCAGCCAAGATGTTTGGTCGGCGGGAGTGGTAGATACGCAGTATTTT. Protein: CASSQDVWSAGVVDTQYF.

The chain couples TRBV28 to TRBJ2-3; D perhaps matches TRBD1 (6 bases). Trimming left V 8 bases short and J 0 bases short, with 15 bases between. The CDR3 consists of 15 residues. CDR1 is MDHEN and CDR2 is SYDVKM in the germline V gene. CDR3 amino acids: CASRHGGGSTDTQYF. The CDR3 region has the DNA TGTGCCAGCCGGCATGGGGGCGGAAGCACAGATACGCAGTATTTT.

A single count supports this clone. The rearrangement joins TRBV7-9 to TRBJ2-2; D unclear. The CDR3 loop spans 13 amino acids. Trimming took off 7 bases at V and 4 bases at J, with 10 bases between the two ends. Germline V gives CDR1 SEHNR, CDR2 FQNEAQ (reference sequence). The CDR3 loop reads CASKLTVTGELFF. In nucleotides, the CDR3 is TGTGCCAGCAAACTAACAGTCACCGGGGAGCTGTTTTTT.

The chain has TRBV14 and TRBJ2-2; D ambiguous. Trimming pared 1 base from V and 1 base from J, leaving 10 bases between. The CDR3 is 16 amino acids. Germline V lookup: CDR1 SGHDN, CDR2 FVKESK. Written as DNA, the CDR3 is TGTGCCAGCAGCCAAGGGCAGGCCTTGAACACCGGGGAGCTGTTTTTT. Residues: CASSQGQALNTGELFF. The full variable domain, its missing parts supplied by reference TRBV14 and TRBJ2-2, is EAGVTQFPSHSVIEKGQTVTLRCDPISGHDNLYWYRRVMGKEIKFLLHFVKESKQDESGMPNNRFLAERTGGTYSTLKVQPAELEDSGVYFCASSQGQALNTGELFFGEGSRLTVL.

This rearrangement joins TRBV11-1 to TRBJ2-7; possibly TRBD1 for D (5 bases). V lost 1 base and J 1 base, leaving 8 bases between the germline ends. Germline CDR1 SGHAT, CDR2 FQDESV (reference sequence). The CDR3 loop spans 14 amino acids. DNA of the CDR3: TGTGCCAGCAGCTTAGGAGGACATTCCTACGAGCAGTACTTC. Protein product: CASSLGGHSYEQYF.

The V call is TRBV7-9, the J call TRBJ2-7, with 7 bases identical to TRBD1. V trimming: 5 bases; J trimming: 0 bases; junction bases outside the gene matches: 4. The CDR3 length is 14 residues. Per the germline V gene, CDR1 is SEHNR and CDR2 is FQNEAQ (reference sequence). CDR3: CASSIWDSSYEQYF. CDR3 DNA sequence: TGTGCCAGCAGCATATGGGACAGCTCCTACGAGCAGTACTTC.

This sequence joins TRBV19 and TRBJ1-5; D uncertain. This CDR3 is built from 14 residues. Germline V lookup: CDR1 LNHDA, CDR2 SQIVND (reference sequence). With 7 bases removed from V and 6 bases from J, the gap between germline ends came to 16 bases. The chain's CDR3 is CASTTTGGRQPQHF. The CDR3 nucleotides read TGTGCCAGTACCACGACGGGAGGGCGTCAGCCCCAGCATTTT.

V gene TRBV6-1 combines with J gene TRBJ1-5; D not resolved. The germline V gene has CDR1 MNHNS and CDR2 SASEGT. V lost 7 bases, J lost 7 bases, and 20 bases lay in between. The CDR3 sequence is 15 residues long. The CDR3 loop is CASNLLSKGWQPQHF. The CDR3 DNA reads TGTGCCAGCAATTTACTTAGTAAAGGGTGGCAGCCCCAGCATTTT.

V usage is TRBV5-4 and J usage is TRBJ2-1; perhaps TRBD2 as D (7 bases). V lost 4 bases to trimming and J lost 11 bases, with 10 bases between them. The CDR3 has 11 amino acids. CDR1 is SGHNT, CDR2 YYREEE, per germline (reference sequence). CDR3 in DNA: TGTGCCAGCAGCCTCGGGGGGCAGCAGTTCTTC. The encoded protein is CASSLGGQQFF.

A single count supports this clone. The chain has TRBV27 and TRBJ2-2; D may be TRBD1 or TRBD2 (5 bases each). V gave up 5 bases and J gave up 4 bases, with 11 bases separating them. CDR3 length equals 14 residues. The germline CDR1 and CDR2 sequences are MNHEY and SMNVEV (reference sequence). In DNA, the CDR3 is TGTGCCAGCAGTAGAGGGGCTGTCACCGGGGAGCTGTTTTTT. It codes for CASSRGAVTGELFF.

V usage is TRBV11-2 and J usage is TRBJ1-1; 8 bases are shared with TRBD1. The CDR3 has 13 amino acids. In germline, CDR1 is SGHAT, CDR2 FQNNGV. The trim removed 6 bases at V and 4 bases at J, leaving 4 bases unmatched. For the CDR3, the DNA is TGTGCCAGCAGATCTACAGGGGGCACTGAAGCTTTCTTT. Translation: CASRSTGGTEAFF. Supplemented by reference TRBV11-2 and TRBJ1-1, the full variable domain reads EAGVAQSPRYKIIEKRQSVAFWCNPISGHATLYWYQQILGQGPKLLIQFQNNGVVDDSQLPKDRFSAERLKGVDSTLKIQPAKLEDSAVYLCASRSTGGTEAFFGQGTRLTVV.

The chain links TRBV7-9 to TRBJ2-5, with TRBD2 matching over 9 bases. This CDR3 comprises 15 residues. The germline V gene has CDR1 SEHNR and CDR2 FQNEAQ (reference sequence). Trimming at V came to 2 bases and at J to 6 bases, leaving 7 bases not matched to a gene. CDR3 residues: CASSLIQREVQTQYF. DNA of the CDR3: TGTGCCAGCAGCTTAATTCAGCGGGAGGTACAGACCCAGTACTTC.

CDR3 nucleotide sequence: TGTGCCAGTAGTATACGCCTCGGAACTAGCGGTTACCAAGAGACCCAGTACTTC. Translating it yields CASSIRLGTSGYQETQYF. This chain connects TRBV19 to TRBJ2-5; the match to TRBD2 covers 8 bases. Germline loops: CDR1 LNHDA, CDR2 SQIVND (reference sequence). This CDR3 contains 18 residues. Losses at the gene ends were 2 bases for V and 0 bases for J; bases not matched to a gene: 11.

This clone was recorded once. The rearrangement links TRBV10-3 to TRBJ2-3; the match to TRBD2 covers 7 bases. The junction had 3 bases not matched to a gene; V was cut back by 4 bases and J by 2 bases. CDR1 ENHRY and CDR2 SYGVKD come from the germline V gene. This CDR3 has 14 residues. The CDR3 DNA is TGTGCCATCAGTGGGCTAGCGGACACAGATACGCAGTATTTT. Translated: CAISGLADTDTQYF.

The chain employs TRBV6-1 and TRBJ2-1; TRBD2 aligns across 8 bases. The CDR3 runs 16 residues. V lost 4 bases, J lost 9 bases, and 14 bases stayed unmatched. Germline V gene lookup returns CDR1 MNHNS and CDR2 SASEGT. The CDR3 loop reads CASSAWSGTRTGEQFF. DNA for the CDR3: TGTGCCAGCAGTGCGTGGTCCGGGACTAGGACGGGTGAGCAGTTCTTC.

This clone was detected once. V is TRBV5-1 and J is TRBJ1-2; D may be TRBD1 (5 bases). Germline assignment: CDR1 SGHRS and CDR2 YFSETQ. There are 14 residues in the CDR3. V was pared by 4 bases and J by 4 bases, with 14 bases between. CDR3 sequence reads: CASSADGTPYGYTF. The DNA for the CDR3 is TGCGCCAGCAGCGCCGACGGGACTCCCTATGGCTACACCTTC.

CDR3 bases: TGCGCCAGCAGCTCACGGACAGGAAGCTCCTACGAGCAGTACTTC. Translated: CASSSRTGSSYEQYF. The chain is built from TRBV5-1 and TRBJ2-5; 7 bases match TRBD1. The assigned J gene may be wrong: the sequence end matches TRBJ2-7 better. Germline loops: CDR1 SGHRS, CDR2 YFSETQ. This CDR3 region has 15 residues.

V and J are TRBV27 and TRBJ2-7; TRBD1 or TRBD2 may be the D gene (6 bases each). The CDR3 loop spans 13 amino acids. V shed 6 bases and J shed 5 bases, with 14 bases lying between them. Per the germline V gene, CDR1 is MNHEY and CDR2 is SMNVEV (reference sequence). The CDR3 nucleotides are TGTGCCAGCAGCCGCCCGGGGGCCCACGAGCAGTACTTC. Encoded protein: CASSRPGAHEQYF.

The rearrangement joins TRBV28 to TRBJ1-5; no definite D call. This CDR3 has 16 amino acids. V was pared by 4 bases and J by 1 base, with 14 bases between. The germline V gene encodes CDR1 MDHEN and CDR2 SYDVKM. CDR3 bases: TGTGCCAGCAGTTCGGACGGCCTTGGGAGCAATCAGCCCCAGCATTTT. It encodes CASSSDGLGSNQPQHF.